This T cell receptor (beta chain) emerged from a study of cytomegalovirus exposure and HLA in healthy donors. V lost 7 bases and J lost 0, with 12 bases in between. The CDR3 has 14 residues. CDR1 is SNHLY, CDR2 FYNNEI, per germline. Healthy bone marrow donors made up the donors. Vbeta (60) and Jbeta (13) primers were used in the PCR. The method was immunoSEQ multiplex PCR; TCRdb's version includes in-frame clones alone and lacks a portion of them. The sample consists of 75,000 to 95,000 clones, approximately 68% of them appearing once. This receptor was taken from a woman aged 50 to 60 in good health and CMV-seropositive. The sample consisted of PBMCs. This rearrangement joins TRBV2 to TRBJ2-5, with D possibly being TRBD1 (5 bases). CDR3 amino acids: CASIRQNHQETQYF. The CDR3 DNA reads TGTGCCAGCATTAGACAGAATCACCAAGAGACCCAGTACTTC.